This T cell receptor (beta chain) stems from a study of response to subunit inactivated influenza vaccine. Study results and limitations: Seasonal influenza vaccination, on each occasion, was suggested by the authors to recruit few new T cells.

CDR3 length equals 13 residues. Germline loops: CDR1 LNHDA, CDR2 SQIVND (reference sequence). V lost 4 bases and J lost 14; bases outside the gene matches: 6. Note on this clonotype: Antigen specificity is unknown.

Using its own MiXCR run on the RT-PCR reads, TCRdb lists one record per CDR3 protein. This repertoire shows approximately 530,000 distinct CDR3 sequences, 10% to 15% found once; its top ten account for under 15%. The starting material was PBMCs from blood, obtained 40 to 50 days after vaccination. This chain connects TRBV19 to TRBJ1-6; 9 bases agree with TRBD1. This receptor was taken from a man aged 50 to 59 who received an inactivated influenza vaccine. CDR3 nucleotides: TGTGCCAGTAGTACGGGACAGGGAAGGACCCTCCACTTT. Residues: CASSTGQGRTLHF.